The clone carrying this T cell receptor beta chain was seen only a few times. Using RNA transcripts as the source, TCR beta CDR3 regions were amplified. The TCR CDR3 first-round RT-PCR relied on the HTBI primer set. TCRdb processed the multiplex PCR reads anew with MiXCR; each CDR3 protein has one entry. The sample carries 370,000 or so distinct CDR3 sequences, approximately 25% recorded once. These data originate in a study of T cells in Graves' hyperthyroidism and ophthalmopathy. Researchers defined stable Graves' hyperthyroidism as no ophthalmopathy progression within 18 months. The germline V and J ends were trimmed by 0 bases and 6 bases, with 11 bases remaining between them. CDR1 and CDR2 (germline): MNHEY, SVGAGI. The CDR3 length is 15 residues.

The sequencing sample was made of blood. This chain links TRBV6-5 with TRBJ2-2; D ambiguous. The clonotype comes from a man aged 50 to 60 with Graves' hyperthyroidism. The CDR3 nucleotides read TGTGCCAGCAGTTACTCAGCTCTGGGTTCCGGGGAGCTGTTTTTT. Translating it yields CASSYSALGSGELFF.